This T cell receptor beta chain originates from a study of T cells in Graves' hyperthyroidism and ophthalmopathy. Whole-study context: Peripheral blood sampling occurred at initial diagnosis, before any treatment.

This clonotype was picked up a small number of times. Its specificity is not known. The CDR3 spans 13 residues. V lost 4 bases and J 6 bases, leaving 11 bases between the germline ends. Per the germline V gene, CDR1 is SGHVS and CDR2 is FNYEAQ. Overall study results and limits: Among thyroid clonotypes expanded above 0.001, most also appeared in blood.

Researchers amplified the TCR beta CDR3 regions from RNA transcripts. HTBI primers drove first-round RT-PCR of the TCR CDR3. TCRdb re-derived calls from the multiplex PCR reads in MiXCR, one entry per CDR3 protein. The sample shows under 800,000 distinct CDR3 sequences, about 14% of them seen only once. Sequencing input: blood. The origin of this receptor is a woman aged 18-29 years with Graves' hyperthyroidism. V usage is TRBV7-6 and J usage is TRBJ2-3; D is uncertain. CDR3 in amino acids: CASSSRPWDTQYF. CDR3 coding DNA: TGTGCCAGCAGCTCTCGCCCTTGGGATACGCAGTATTTT.